Listed here are 28 T cell receptor beta chains from one sample, sequenced in a study of OX40 agonist ivuxolimab in advanced cancers. Assay used: immunoSEQ multiplex PCR; TCRdb lists only in-frame clones, some missing. The sample comprises around 19,000 clones, around 70% of which are singletons, and around a third rests with the top ten. The sample here was CD4+ or CD8+ T cells sorted from blood, taken in a trial of the OX40 agonist ivuxolimab. The receptors derive from an adult with an advanced solid tumor such as melanoma, head and neck, liver or kidney cancer.

The V and J genes are TRBV7-6 and TRBJ2-5; D is uncertain. Germline lookup yields CDR1 SGHVS and CDR2 FNYEAQ. V gave up 1 base and J gave up 4 bases, with 10 bases separating them. The CDR3 is 14 residues long. The chain's CDR3 is CASSLVLGGETQYF. For the CDR3, the DNA is TGTGCCAGCAGCTTAGTTCTAGGCGGAGAGACCCAGTACTTC.

This sequence joins TRBV5-6 and TRBJ1-2; a weak D match, TRBD1 (6 bases). From germline, CDR1 is SGHDT and CDR2 YYEEEE. This CDR3 is built from 15 residues. V was clipped by 0 bases and J by 8 bases, with 17 bases between them. The CDR3 nucleotides are TGTGCCAGCAGCTTGGGACAGGACATCGCTCGAGGCTACACCTTC. It specifies CASSLGQDIARGYTF. Supplemented by reference TRBV5-6 and TRBJ1-2, the full variable domain reads DAGVTQSPTHLIKTRGQQVTLRCSPKSGHDTVSWYQQALGQGPQFIFQYYEEEERQRGNFPDRFSGHQFPNYSSELNVNALLLGDSALYLCASSLGQDIARGYTFGSGTRLTVV.

The J gene is TRBJ1-1, the V gene TRBV9; TRBD1 aligns across 7 bases. J was trimmed by 1 base and V by 3 bases; bases with no gene match: 15. The CDR3 loop spans 18 amino acids. CDR1 is SGDLS and CDR2 is YYNGEE in the germline V gene. As DNA, the CDR3 is TGTGCCAGCAGCGCCCCGCTATCGGAGGGACAGACGAACACTGAAGCTTTCTTT. Protein sequence: CASSAPLSEGQTNTEAFF.

This CDR3 is CASSLATGSSNQPQHF. DNA of the CDR3: TGTGCCAGCAGCTTGGCCACAGGGAGTAGCAATCAGCCCCAGCATTTT. The rearrangement links TRBV5-6 to TRBJ1-5; a weak D match, TRBD1 (6 bases). Germline CDR1 SGHDT, CDR2 YYEEEE. The V end lost 0 bases, the J end lost 0 bases, and 10 bases lay between the germline ends. This CDR3 region has 16 residues.

The chain couples TRBV4-1 to TRBJ2-3, with D perhaps TRBD2 (6 bases). Per the germline V gene, CDR1 is MGHRA and CDR2 is YSYEKL. V dropped 1 base and J dropped 5 bases, with 10 bases sitting between them. The CDR3 covers 14 residues. DNA of the CDR3: TGCGCCAGCAGCCAAGTTGCCGGGAGAGATACGCAGTATTTT. Protein product: CASSQVAGRDTQYF.

The V and J genes are TRBV27 and TRBJ2-1; TRBD1 or TRBD2 may be the D gene (5 bases each). The CDR3 spans 18 residues. V was cut by 7 bases and J by 1 base, with 23 bases left in between. The germline V gene encodes CDR1 MNHEY and CDR2 SMNVEV (reference sequence). The CDR3 DNA follows: TGTGCCAGCATCCTAACCGGGACGAAGGAAGAGTCCTACAATGAGCAGTTCTTC. It yields the protein CASILTGTKEESYNEQFF.

V and J are TRBV28 and TRBJ1-4, with 7 bases fitting TRBD1. Trimming removed 6 bases from V and 6 bases from J; junction bases left unmatched: 4. The CDR3 consists of 13 residues. Per germline, CDR1 MDHEN and CDR2 SYDVKM. CDR3 sequence (DNA): TGTGCCAGCAGCCAGGGGGTGGATGAAAAACTGTTTTTT. Translated: CASSQGVDEKLFF.

The V gene is TRBV9, the J gene TRBJ2-1; 9 bases map to TRBD2. With 0 bases clipped from V and 9 bases from J, the junction kept 4 bases outside the gene matches. Germline-derived CDR1 and CDR2 are SGDLS and YYNGEE. The CDR3 is 14 residues long. The CDR3 here is CASSVGGGAFEQFF. The CDR3 DNA follows: TGTGCCAGCAGCGTAGGCGGGGGGGCTTTTGAGCAGTTCTTC.

V is TRBV27 and J is TRBJ1-2; 11 positions agree with TRBD1. The germline CDR1 and CDR2 sequences are MNHEY and SMNVEV (reference sequence). V lost 2 bases, J lost 4 bases, and 3 bases stayed unmatched. The CDR3 has 15 residues. CDR3 DNA sequence: TGTGCCAGCAGTTTAGGGACAGGGGGGACCTATGGCTACACCTTC. This sequence encodes CASSLGTGGTYGYTF.

This sequence joins TRBV19 and TRBJ1-4; the D gene is possibly TRBD1 (5 bases). The length of the CDR3 is 16 residues. V was shortened by 7 bases and J by 3 bases, with 18 bases between the two germline ends. Germline CDR1 LNHDA, CDR2 SQIVND (reference sequence). CDR3 sequence (DNA): TGTGCCAGTACCGGGTACGAGGGGCAGGCTAATGAAAAACTGTTTTTT. Translation gives CASTGYEGQANEKLFF.

As DNA, the CDR3 is TGTGCCAGCAGTGCTCGACAGGTCTACGGTGAGCAGTTCTTC. Protein: CASSARQVYGEQFF. V and J are TRBV6-5 and TRBJ2-1; weak D call: TRBD1 (6 bases). Germline CDR1 reads MNHEY; CDR2 reads SVGAGI. Between the trimmed V and J ends, which lost 5 bases and 9 bases, there was a span of 17 bases. This CDR3 spans 14 amino acids.

The V and J genes are TRBV6-6 and TRBJ2-7; D gene uncertain. Germline V gene lookup returns CDR1 MNHNY and CDR2 SVGAGI (reference sequence). The CDR3 spans 11 residues. V lost 2 bases to trimming and J lost 7 bases, with 6 bases between them. Written as DNA, the CDR3 is TGTGCCAGCAGTTACGGCAGGGAGCAGTACTTC. It yields the protein CASSYGREQYF.

V is TRBV11-2 and J is TRBJ2-2; D is ambiguous. The CDR3 spans 12 residues. From germline, CDR1 is SGHAT and CDR2 FQNNGV. V lost 1 base, J lost 4 bases, and 1 base lay in between. The CDR3 region has the DNA TGTGCCAGCAGCTTAGTCACCGGGGAGCTGTTTTTT. Its translation: CASSLVTGELFF.

CDR3 nucleotides: TGTGCCAGTAATCCTACTACAGGTTCCTACAATGAGCAGTTCTTC. Encoded protein: CASNPTTGSYNEQFF. This chain links TRBV19 with TRBJ2-1, with D possibly being TRBD1 (5 bases). Germline V gene lookup returns CDR1 LNHDA and CDR2 SQIVND (reference sequence). This CDR3 spans 15 amino acids. Trimming left V 7 bases short and J 1 base short, with 14 bases between.

This clone was seen just once. V usage is TRBV28 and J usage is TRBJ1-2, with 7 bases identical to TRBD1. V trimming: 3 bases; J trimming: 4 bases; junction bases outside the gene matches: 2. The CDR3 has 13 amino acids. Germline assignment: CDR1 MDHEN and CDR2 SYDVKM. For the CDR3, the DNA is TGTGCCAGCAGTTTGCAGGGGGTCTATGGCTACACCTTC. It codes for CASSLQGVYGYTF.

For this clone: At one end, the junction sequence differs from germline, possibly due to a read error. Different DNA sequences within this sample yield the same CDR3. This rearrangement joins TRBV5-4 to TRBJ2-5; 9 bases agree with TRBD2. The CDR3 consists of 16 residues. CDR1 is SGHNT, CDR2 YYREEE, per germline (reference sequence). This chain's CDR3 is CASSQDFPLAGGLPYF. The CDR3 nucleotides are TGCGCCAGCAGCCAAGATTTCCCCCTGGCGGGGGGGCTCCCGTACTTC.

The CDR3 DNA follows: TGTGCCAGTAGTAGGGTCTCCTACAATGAGCAGTTCTTC. This encodes CASSRVSYNEQFF. The chain carries TRBV19 and TRBJ2-1, with D uncertain. From germline, CDR1 is LNHDA and CDR2 SQIVND (reference sequence). The ends were cut back, 4 bases at V and 0 bases at J, with 4 bases in the middle. The CDR3 has 13 residues.

The CDR3 loop reads CASVLGPRGETQYF. The CDR3 DNA is TGCGCCAGCGTGCTCGGGCCGCGGGGAGAGACCCAGTACTTC. The chain has TRBV10-2 and TRBJ2-5; TRBD2 is a possible D gene (6 bases). V was trimmed by 8 bases and J by 4 bases, leaving 17 bases between them. The CDR3 length is 14 residues. Per germline, CDR1 WSHSY and CDR2 SAAADI.

The chain combines TRBV6-1 with TRBJ2-3, with 13 bases matching TRBD2. The germline V gene encodes CDR1 MNHNS and CDR2 SASEGT. This CDR3 is 15 amino acids long. V trimming: 4 bases; J trimming: 4 bases; junction bases outside the gene matches: 2. Written as DNA, the CDR3 is TGTGCCAGCAGTGGGACTAGCGGGAGTTCAGATACGCAGTATTTT. Amino acid sequence: CASSGTSGSSDTQYF.

This chain connects TRBV28 to TRBJ1-2, with 7 bases matching TRBD1. Germline CDR1 reads MDHEN; CDR2 reads SYDVKM. The CDR3 consists of 12 residues. Trimming took 4 bases from V and 11 from J; bases not matched to a gene: 7. The CDR3 spells CASSSGTVIYTF. CDR3 DNA sequence: TGTGCCAGCAGTTCGGGGACAGTAATTTACACCTTC.

The CDR3 DNA sequence: TGCGCCAGCAGTGAGAGGCGTGGCGGTTCACAAGATACGCAGTATTTT. The encoded protein is CASSERRGGSQDTQYF. This rearrangement joins TRBV10-1 to TRBJ2-3, with D hard to call. The V and J ends lost 2 bases and 5 bases respectively, with 17 bases between them. The germline gives CDR1 WNHNN, CDR2 SYGVQD (reference sequence). The CDR3 length is 16 residues.

J is TRBJ1-5 and V is TRBV30, with D hard to call. This CDR3 spans 12 amino acids. The V end lost 1 base, the J end lost 4 bases, and 5 bases lay between the germline ends. The V gene's germline CDR1 is GTSNPN and CDR2 SVGIG (reference sequence). In DNA, the CDR3 is TGTGCCTGGAGTGCCTCGAATCAGCCCCAGCATTTT. Protein sequence: CAWSASNQPQHF.

The rearrangement joins TRBV14 to TRBJ2-7; no clear D. Germline CDR1 is SGHDN and CDR2 is FVKESK. Trimming pared 1 base from V and 2 bases from J, leaving 9 bases between. The CDR3 is made up of 14 amino acids. CDR3 sequence: CASSQGPSPYEQYF. The CDR3 nucleotides are TGTGCCAGCAGCCAAGGTCCCTCCCCCTACGAGCAGTACTTC.

The chain uses TRBV9 and TRBJ2-1; no reliable D call. Germline V gene data show CDR1 as SGDLS and CDR2 as YYNGEE. The CDR3 is made up of 13 amino acids. Trimming left V 3 bases short and J 2 bases short, with 6 bases between. The CDR3 DNA sequence: TGTGCCAGCAGCGCCCTAGCCTACAATGAGCAGTTCTTC. Translation gives CASSALAYNEQFF. The complete variable domain, with remaining parts taken from reference TRBV9 and TRBJ2-1, reads DSGVTQTPKHLITATGQRVTLRCSPRSGDLSVYWYQQSLDQGLQFLIQYYNGEERAKGNILERFSAQQFPDLHSELNLSSLELGDSALYFCASSALAYNEQFFGPGTRLTVL.

The V and J genes are TRBV2 and TRBJ2-7; D might be TRBD1 (6 bases). The CDR3 extends over 18 amino acids. CDR1 SNHLY and CDR2 FYNNEI come from the germline V gene. The V gene lost 1 base and the J gene lost 1 base, with 20 bases spanning the gap. The DNA for the CDR3 is TGTGCCAGCAGTGAAGTGGGGGTGGGGGCCAAATTATCCTACGAGCAGTACTTC. As protein: CASSEVGVGAKLSYEQYF.

The rearrangement joins TRBV28 to TRBJ2-3; 9 bases are shared with TRBD2. From germline, CDR1 is MDHEN and CDR2 SYDVKM. Losses at the gene ends were 6 bases for V and 1 base for J; bases not matched to a gene: 5. The CDR3 has 15 amino acids. The CDR3 sequence is CASSLRTSGTDTQYF. CDR3 nucleotide sequence: TGTGCCAGCAGCCTAAGGACTAGCGGCACAGATACGCAGTATTTT.

V and J are TRBV5-4 and TRBJ2-1, with D hard to call. Trimming stripped 3 bases from V and 8 bases from J, with 15 bases between. The germline V gene has CDR1 SGHNT and CDR2 YYREEE (reference sequence). The CDR3 runs to 14 residues. The DNA for the CDR3 is TGTGCCAGCAGCTCAAGGACGGATCGGGATGAGCAGTTCTTC. This gives the protein CASSSRTDRDEQFF.

This clone appeared once. The chain recombines TRBV2 with TRBJ2-3; 15 bases fit TRBD2. The CDR3 runs 15 residues. V trimming: 11 bases; J trimming: 4 bases; junction bases outside the gene matches: 7. Germline V lookup: CDR1 SNHLY, CDR2 FYNNEI. CDR3 in DNA: TGTGCCTTATGGACTAGCGGGGGGGCCCCAGATACGCAGTATTTT. As protein: CALWTSGGAPDTQYF.